This TCR beta chain was sequenced in a study of T cell responses to AZD1222 COVID-19 vaccine (dated by TCRdb to the early 2020s). Context from the whole study: TCR sequencing covered 230 to 250 trial participants: 200 to 220 given two doses of AZD1222 and approximately 26 given two doses of MenACWY control vaccine. Trial participants were enrolled by age into subgroups of 18-55, 56-69 and 70-plus years, and 148, 28 and 57 TCR-sequenced participants, respectively, were included in these subgroups. The investigation overall reported the following: Conclusions about previously exposed vaccinees are limited because only five to seven AZD1222 recipients were SARS-CoV-2 seropositive at baseline. Because no day 14 peak-response samples were available, repertoires were characterized only after the peak T cell response. In the small 56-69-year group, the increase in depth fell short of significance, most likely because of low power. Participants were mostly white British and included more females than males, and it was suggested by the authors that clonal diversity may have been underestimated. After two AZD1222 doses, both the breadth and the depth of spike-specific TCRs were significantly higher than at day 0 and than in MenACWY recipients. The vaccine-associated CD4 TCRs covered the entire spike protein, and the dominant responses fell in regions 160-218 and 743-854. Reportedly, close to half of the unique spike-specific TCRs recognized epitopes lying outside the regions that are mutated in the B.1.351 and B.1.1.7 variants.

The CDR3 regions of human TCRbeta chains were analyzed by immunosequencing. The authors processed their data as follows. Repertoire TCRs were checked for matches against a reference library of SARS-CoV-2-specific TCRs that had been generated using the MIRA antigen-specificity platform. Breadth was defined as the fraction of unique TCRs that were SARS-CoV-2-associated, and depth was defined as the fraction of total T cells that were SARS-CoV-2-associated. Each spike-specific TCR was assigned to its reactive spike region and to a CD4 or CD8 class using the MIRA data. Log10-transformed breadth and depth values were compared by one-way ANOVA with Sidak's multiple comparisons tests. TCRdb took over this immuneACCESS table, retaining in-frame rearrangements with V and J assigned. Such tables are incomplete; in checked studies, under half of the missing clones stem from an unresolved V gene, and the remainder is unexplained. The V and J calls and clone size are taken from that table; D and trimming were inferred from the DNA. A total of fewer than 200,000 clones appear in this sample, 88% of them only once. Around a tenth of the sample is in the top ten clones.

Concerning this clone itself: Its antigen is currently not known. Base quality data are lacking; no much larger clone is found one base away.

Reading the germline V gene (reference sequence) gives CDR1 SGHAT and CDR2 FQDESV. Reading from cysteine to phenylalanine, the CDR3 counts 12 amino acids. The sequence is cut down to CDR3 DNA, 36 bases in frame from base 1. V and J lose 2 bases and 3 bases, and a span of 4 bases separates them. The time point label corresponds to: about 28 days (+/-7) after the second vaccine dose. Because spike-specific TCR depth and breadth did not differ between the two schedules, AZD1222 recipients who got a second dose at roughly 4 weeks were pooled with those who got a second dose at roughly 12 weeks. Vaccinee samples came from UK trials COV001 and COV002, including a single-blind randomized controlled phase 2/3 trial of AZD1222 (ChAdOx1 nCoV-19) in healthy adults. For TCRbeta chain sequencing, PBMC samples from trial participants were taken at day 0 and at day 28 after the second dose.

The rearranged segments are TRBV11-1 and TRBJ1-2, with the D gene call left open. The receptor was isolated from an adult who received the AZD1222 COVID-19 vaccine. The input for sequencing was peripheral blood, taken 28 days after the second AZD1222 dose. The nucleotides read TGTGCCAGCAGCTTACAGGACTATGGCTACACCTTC. It is translated as CASSLQDYGYTF.